The source of this T cell receptor beta chain is a study of blood T cell repertoires in COVID-19. Sequenced by immunoSEQ multiplex PCR; TCRdb stores in-frame clones only, minus some. The sample yields 250,000 to 350,000 clones, roughly 84% seen once. The V segment lost 2 bases and the J segment 12 bases; nucleotides outside the gene matches: 8. Germline values: CDR1 LNHDA, CDR2 SQIVND (reference sequence). This CDR3 comprises 15 residues. The chain recombines TRBV19 with TRBJ2-1; 12 nucleotides line up with TRBD2. Material for sequencing was peripheral blood. This TCR came from a human donor with COVID-19, enrolled during active disease. The donor label of this sample is uncertain. DNA of the CDR3: TGTGCCAGTAGTATACCACGACTAGCGGGAGCGGGGCAGTTCTTC. This encodes CASSIPRLAGAGQFF. Together with reference TRBV19 and TRBJ2-1, the CDR3 gives the full variable domain: DGGITQSPKYLFRKEGQNVTLSCEQNLNHDAMYWYRQDPGQGLRLIYYSQIVNDFQKGDIAEGYSVSREKKESFPLTVTSAQKNPTAFYLCASSIPRLAGAGQFFGPGTRLTVL.